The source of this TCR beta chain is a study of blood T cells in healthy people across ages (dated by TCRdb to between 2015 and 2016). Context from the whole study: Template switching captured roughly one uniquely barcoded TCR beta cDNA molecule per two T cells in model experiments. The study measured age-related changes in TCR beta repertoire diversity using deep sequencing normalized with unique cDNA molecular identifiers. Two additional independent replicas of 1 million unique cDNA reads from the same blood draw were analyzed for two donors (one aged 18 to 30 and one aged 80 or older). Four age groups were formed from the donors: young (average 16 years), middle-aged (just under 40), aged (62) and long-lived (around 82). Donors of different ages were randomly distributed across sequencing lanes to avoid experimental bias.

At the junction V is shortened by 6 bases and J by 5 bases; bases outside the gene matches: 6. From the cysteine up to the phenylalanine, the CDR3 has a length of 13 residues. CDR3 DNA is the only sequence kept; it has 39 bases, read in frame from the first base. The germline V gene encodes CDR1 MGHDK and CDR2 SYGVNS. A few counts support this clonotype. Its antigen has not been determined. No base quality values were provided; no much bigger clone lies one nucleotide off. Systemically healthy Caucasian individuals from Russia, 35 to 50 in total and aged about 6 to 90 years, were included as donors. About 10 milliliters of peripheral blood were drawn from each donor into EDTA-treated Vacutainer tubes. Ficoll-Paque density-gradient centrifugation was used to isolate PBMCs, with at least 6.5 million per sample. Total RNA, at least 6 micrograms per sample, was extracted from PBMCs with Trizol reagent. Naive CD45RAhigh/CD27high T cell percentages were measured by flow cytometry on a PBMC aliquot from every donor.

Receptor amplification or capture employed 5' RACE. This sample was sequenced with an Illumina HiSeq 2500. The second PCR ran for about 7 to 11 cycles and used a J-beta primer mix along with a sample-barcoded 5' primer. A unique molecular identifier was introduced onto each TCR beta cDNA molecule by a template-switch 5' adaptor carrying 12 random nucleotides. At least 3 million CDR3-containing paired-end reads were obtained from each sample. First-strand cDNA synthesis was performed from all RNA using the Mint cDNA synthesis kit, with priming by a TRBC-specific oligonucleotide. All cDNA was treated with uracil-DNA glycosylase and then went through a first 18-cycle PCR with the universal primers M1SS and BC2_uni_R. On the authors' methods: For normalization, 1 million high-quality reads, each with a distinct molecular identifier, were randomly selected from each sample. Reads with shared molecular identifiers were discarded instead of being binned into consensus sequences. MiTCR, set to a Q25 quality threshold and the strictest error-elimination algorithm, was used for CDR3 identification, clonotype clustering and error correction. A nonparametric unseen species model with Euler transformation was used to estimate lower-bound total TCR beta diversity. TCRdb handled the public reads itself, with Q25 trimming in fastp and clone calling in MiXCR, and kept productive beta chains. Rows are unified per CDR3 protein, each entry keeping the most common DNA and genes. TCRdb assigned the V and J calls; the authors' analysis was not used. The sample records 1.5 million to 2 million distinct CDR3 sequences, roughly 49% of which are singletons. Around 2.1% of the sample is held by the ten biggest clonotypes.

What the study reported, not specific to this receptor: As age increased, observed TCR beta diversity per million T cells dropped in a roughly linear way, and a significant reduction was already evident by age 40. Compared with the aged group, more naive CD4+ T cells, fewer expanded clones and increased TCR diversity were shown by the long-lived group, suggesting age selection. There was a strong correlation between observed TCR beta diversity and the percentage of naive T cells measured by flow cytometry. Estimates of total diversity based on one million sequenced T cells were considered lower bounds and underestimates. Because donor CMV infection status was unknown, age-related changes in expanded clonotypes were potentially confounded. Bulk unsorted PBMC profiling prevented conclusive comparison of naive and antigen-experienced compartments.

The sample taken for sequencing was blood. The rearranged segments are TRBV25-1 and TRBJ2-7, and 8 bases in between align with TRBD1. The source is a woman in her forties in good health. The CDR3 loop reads CASRQGVWNEQYF. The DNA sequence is TGTGCCAGCAGACAGGGGGTTTGGAACGAGCAGTACTTC.